These T cell receptor beta chains were read from a single sample in a study of spatial heterogeneity in lung cancer. Each CDR3 protein gets one entry after TCRdb re-called the 5' RACE reads with MiXCR. This sample carries about 23,000 distinct CDR3 sequences, less than 6% of them seen once, and the ten largest clones take about 5%. The specimen comprised PBMCs, sampled at surgery. Receptor source: a male donor with early-stage non-small cell lung cancer. Both conserved end residues are part of each CDR3. Fields, in order: V gene, D gene, clone size, J gene, CDR3 protein, CDR3 DNA. A D gene is named only where the DNA matches it firmly. The size of a clone is reported for some rows only, either as once, few or many, or as a class for expanded clones.

TRBV6-5	TRBD2	few	TRBJ2-5	CASSNSGRAGTQYF	TGTGCCAGCAGTAATAGCGGGAGGGCCGGGACCCAGTACTTC
TRBV3-1	TRBD1	many	TRBJ1-4	CASSRTGQGGEKLFF	TGTGCCAGCAGCCGAACGGGACAGGGTGGGGAAAAACTGTTTTTT
TRBV12-3/TRBV12-4	TRBD2	many	TRBJ2-1	CASSLQRGTSNEQFF	TGTGCCAGCAGTTTACAGCGGGGTACGTCCAATGAGCAGTTCTTC
TRBV6-2/TRBV6-3	NA	many	TRBJ2-3	CASSYSGTPTDTQYF	TGTGCCAGCAGTTACTCCGGGACTCCCACAGATACGCAGTATTTT
TRBV5-1	TRBD1	many	TRBJ2-7	CASSLDQGAYEQYF	TGCGCCAGCAGCTTGGATCAGGGGGCCTACGAGCAGTACTTC
TRBV7-8	NA	many	TRBJ2-7	CASSSGGQGSSSYEQYF	TGTGCCAGCAGCTCCGGGGGGCAAGGGTCATCATCCTACGAGCAGTACTTC
TRBV6-1	NA	many	TRBJ1-5	CASSEALGQPHQPQHF	TGTGCCAGCAGTGAAGCCCTCGGCCAACCCCATCAGCCCCAGCATTTT
TRBV12-3/TRBV12-4	TRBD1	many	TRBJ2-2	CASSRTGRNTGELFF	TGTGCCAGCAGTCGGACAGGGCGGAACACCGGGGAGCTGTTTTTT
TRBV7-2	TRBD1	many	TRBJ1-5	CASSSGQGAQQPQHF	TGTGCCAGCAGTTCGGGACAGGGGGCTCAACAGCCCCAGCATTTT
TRBV12-3/TRBV12-4	TRBD1	many	TRBJ2-3	CASSDRGGTDTQYF	TGTGCCAGCAGCGACAGGGGTGGAACAGATACGCAGTATTTT
TRBV14	NA	many	TRBJ2-5	CASSFRAGAGETQYF	TGTGCCAGCAGTTTTCGCGCGGGGGCCGGGGAGACCCAGTACTTC
TRBV7-9	TRBD1	many	TRBJ2-7	CASSLTGDEQYF	TGTGCCAGCAGTCTAACAGGGGACGAGCAGTACTTC
TRBV5-1	NA	many	TRBJ1-1	CASSSSGGFTEAFF	TGCGCCAGCAGCTCGAGTGGGGGTTTTACTGAAGCTTTCTTT
TRBV7-2	NA	many	TRBJ1-2	CASSPQGANYGYTF	TGTGCCAGCAGCCCTCAGGGAGCTAACTATGGCTACACCTTC
TRBV11-2	TRBD2	NA	TRBJ2-1	CASSLVSSGGAQEQFF	TGTGCCAGCAGCTTAGTGTCTAGCGGGGGGGCCCAGGAGCAGTTCTTC
TRBV7-2	NA	medium-sized	TRBJ1-5	CASSHKDNQPQHF	TGTGCCAGCAGCCACAAGGACAATCAGCCCCAGCATTTT
TRBV7-8	TRBD2	many	TRBJ2-5	CASSLGRLAAIQETQYF	TGTGCCAGCAGCTTAGGTCGACTAGCGGCCATTCAAGAGACCCAGTACTTC
TRBV27	NA	many	TRBJ1-1	CASTPGRGGQAFF	TGTGCCAGCACCCCGGGACGCGGGGGTCAAGCTTTCTTT
TRBV6-5	NA	many	TRBJ2-1	CASTQVGEQFF	TGTGCCAGCACCCAAGTCGGTGAGCAGTTCTTC
TRBV6-5	TRBD1	many	TRBJ2-5	CASRPGQGGQETQYF	TGTGCCAGCAGGCCGGGACAGGGAGGCCAAGAGACCCAGTACTTC
TRBV29-1	NA	many	TRBJ2-3	CSVGILGARTDTQYF	TGCAGCGTGGGCATTTTGGGAGCCCGCACAGATACGCAGTATTTT
TRBV6-2/TRBV6-3	NA	many	TRBJ2-5	CASSPLGGNQETQYF	TGTGCCAGCAGCCCACTAGGGGGAAACCAAGAGACCCAGTACTTC
TRBV30	TRBD2	many	TRBJ2-3	CAWSRTSGLTDTQYF	TGTGCCTGGTCAAGGACTAGCGGGCTCACAGATACGCAGTATTTT
TRBV6-5	NA	medium-sized	TRBJ2-2	CASSYDGTGELFF	TGTGCCAGCAGTTACGACGGGACCGGGGAGCTGTTTTTT
TRBV6-1	TRBD1	many	TRBJ2-3	CASSRASGGFTDTQYF	TGTGCCAGCAGCCGAGCTTCAGGGGGCTTCACAGATACGCAGTATTTT
TRBV14	NA	many	TRBJ2-7	CASSQDLWALEQYF	TGTGCCAGCAGCCAAGATCTTTGGGCACTCGAGCAGTACTTC
TRBV18	NA	many	TRBJ1-4	CASSPPAFNEKLFF	TGTGCCAGCTCACCACCAGCCTTTAATGAAAAACTGTTTTTT
TRBV7-9	NA	many	TRBJ2-7	CASSLSGLAASEQYF	TGTGCCAGCAGCTTATCAGGGCTAGCCGCCTCCGAGCAGTACTTC
TRBV20-1	NA	many	TRBJ1-1	CSARDYAEAFF	TGCAGTGCTAGAGATTACGCTGAAGCTTTCTTT
TRBV6-5	NA	many	TRBJ2-1	CASSYPNSGFEQFF	TGTGCCAGCAGTTACCCTAATAGCGGTTTTGAGCAGTTCTTC
TRBV29-1	NA	many	TRBJ1-1	CSVGGDRNTEAFF	TGCAGCGTTGGGGGAGACAGGAACACTGAAGCTTTCTTT
TRBV6-2/TRBV6-3	TRBD1	many	TRBJ1-5	CASSKTGGGQPQHF	TGTGCCAGCAGTAAGACAGGGGGTGGTCAGCCCCAGCATTTT
TRBV6-2/TRBV6-3	NA	many	TRBJ1-4	CASTESPGVEKLFF	TGTGCCAGCACCGAATCCCCAGGGGTGGAAAAACTGTTTTTT
TRBV12-2	NA	many	TRBJ1-5	CASRLEAPDRSNQPQHF	TGTGCAAGTCGCTTAGAGGCGCCGGACAGGAGCAATCAGCCCCAGCATTTT
TRBV14	NA	many	TRBJ1-1	CASSQGTEAFF	TGTGCCAGCAGCCAAGGAACTGAAGCTTTCTTT
TRBV5-1	TRBD2	medium-sized	TRBJ2-2	CASQAGDHTGELFF	TGCGCCAGCCAAGCGGGGGACCACACCGGGGAGCTGTTTTTT
TRBV5-1	TRBD1	many	TRBJ2-5	CASSRDRGGETQYF	TGCGCCAGCAGCCGGGACAGGGGGGGTGAGACCCAGTACTTC
TRBV7-8	TRBD1	many	TRBJ2-7	CASSPRQGEPYEQYF	TGTGCCAGCAGCCCCCGACAGGGCGAACCCTACGAGCAGTACTTC
TRBV3-1	NA	many	TRBJ1-5	CASSPRDSNQPQHF	TGTGCCAGCAGCCCCCGGGACAGCAATCAGCCCCAGCATTTT
TRBV29-1	NA	many	TRBJ2-1	CSVGDNEQFF	TGCAGCGTTGGGGACAATGAGCAGTTCTTC
TRBV6-6	TRBD1	NA	TRBJ1-6	CASVVGQNSPLHF	TGTGCCTCCGTAGTGGGACAGAATTCACCCCTCCACTTT
TRBV28	NA	many	TRBJ1-5	CASSYHRLSNQPQHF	TGTGCCAGCAGCTACCACAGACTTAGCAATCAGCCCCAGCATTTT
TRBV19	TRBD2	NA	TRBJ2-4	CASSIRGTSGSGSMGKNIQYF	TGTGCCAGTAGTATACGGGGGACTAGCGGGAGCGGGTCCATGGGCAAAAACATTCAGTACTTC
TRBV5-4	NA	many	TRBJ2-1	CASSLTSSSYNEQFF	TGTGCCAGCAGCCTCACCTCCAGCTCCTACAATGAGCAGTTCTTC
TRBV4-2	NA	many	TRBJ2-2	CASSPLPGTPRTGELFF	TGTGCCAGCAGCCCCCTCCCCGGGACACCCCGCACCGGGGAGCTGTTTTTT
TRBV19	NA	many	TRBJ2-5	CASSRGVQETQYF	TGTGCCAGTAGTAGGGGGGTCCAAGAGACCCAGTACTTC